The source of this T cell receptor beta chain is a study of graft-versus-host responses after intestinal transplantation. For the study at large: Every one of the recipients received anti-thymocyte globulin induction and afterwards took tacrolimus and steroids for about 3 years. Findings and caveats of the study: In recipient marrow, GvH clones were found, and some appeared first in ileum or blood. Clonal ratios of graft-versus-host to host-versus-graft in allografts were high for patients exhibiting graft-donor T cell macrochimerism.

The germline V gene has CDR1 SGHRS and CDR2 YFSETQ. V lost 4 bases and J 5 bases, leaving 19 bases between the germline ends. This CDR3 region has 16 residues. Data came from immunoSEQ multiplex PCR; TCRdb stores just in-frame clones and leaves some out. The table shows approximately 130,000 clones, with more than 90% occurring only once. This clone was seen a single time. What it binds is unknown. This specimen consisted of unstimulated CD4+ T cells sorted from spleen or lymph node cells, obtained before intestinal transplant. This rearrangement joins TRBV5-1 to TRBJ2-4; the D gene could be TRBD1 or TRBD2 (5 bases each). This clonotype originated in a human donor who received an intestinal transplant. CDR3 nucleotide sequence: TGCGCCAGCAGCCCTACCGGGACCCGAGGAGAAAACATTCAGTACTTC. Amino acids: CASSPTGTRGENIQYF.